Each of the 5 T cell receptor beta chains below was sequenced from the same sample in a study of vaccination and CD4 T cells after COVID-19. For these TCRs, the target antigens are not known. Sequencing of the DNA from cultured CD4+ T cells was carried out with the Oncomine TCR Beta short-read assay. Via MiXCR, TCRdb re-called the PCR reads, giving one row per CDR3 protein. The sample gives fewer than 12,000 distinct CDR3 sequences, roughly 31% of which show up once; approximately 8.8% is in the top ten. The treatment was: roughly nine-day PBMC culture with coronavirus spike peptide pools or control peptides (ViraFEST assay). Material for sequencing was CD4+ T cells from blood, cultured in vitro. The origin of the receptors is a human donor who had recovered from COVID-19.

The chain is built from TRBV7-3 and TRBJ1-1; D unclear. The CDR3 runs 15 residues. V was pared by 1 base and J by 2 bases, with 11 bases between. Looked up from germline, CDR1 is SGHTA and CDR2 is FQGTGA. The CDR3 is CASSLNPGGNTEAFF. CDR3 in DNA: TGTGCCAGCAGCTTAAACCCTGGAGGAAACACTGAAGCTTTCTTT.

By share, this clonotype ranks as medium-sized (0.01 to 0.1%). The chain recombines TRBV7-3 with TRBJ1-6; the D gene is possibly TRBD1 (6 bases). Per germline, CDR1 SGHTA and CDR2 FQGTGA. Trimming cost V 1 base and J 5 bases, with 12 bases left between them. The CDR3 is 16 residues long. For the CDR3, the DNA is TGTGCCAGCAGCTTAATGCCACAGGGAAATAATTCACCCCTCCACTTT. Encoded protein: CASSLMPQGNNSPLHF. The full variable domain, with the rest looked up from reference TRBV7-3 and TRBJ1-6, is GAGVSQTPSNKVTEKGKYVELRCDPISGHTALYWYRQSLGQGPEFLIYFQGTGAADDSGLPNDRFFAVRPEGSVSTLKIQRTERGDSAVYLCASSLMPQGNNSPLHFGNGTRLTVT.

This clonotype is a singleton in its sample. The rearrangement uses TRBV5-1 and TRBJ2-3; D may match TRBD1 or TRBD2 (5 bases each). There are 14 residues in the CDR3. V was cut by 2 bases and J by 9 bases, with 16 bases left in between. Germline CDR1 and CDR2: SGHRS and YFSETQ. The CDR3 bases are TGCGCCAGCAGCTTCGGGACCGCGGCATGGACGCAGTATTTT. It specifies CASSFGTAAWTQYF.

The count of this clonotype is one. The V call is TRBV3-1, the J call TRBJ2-5; TRBD2 matches 10 bases. V lost 5 bases and J lost 2; bases outside the gene matches: 8. Per germline, CDR1 LGHDT and CDR2 YNNKEL (reference sequence). This CDR3 spans 16 amino acids. This chain's CDR3 is CASSSRLAGCQETQYF. The CDR3 DNA is TGTGCCAGCAGCTCTCGACTAGCGGGTTGTCAAGAGACCCAGTACTTC.

The rearrangement links TRBV5-1 to TRBJ1-2, with 9 nucleotides matching TRBD1. CDR1 and CDR2 (germline): SGHRS, YFSETQ. The CDR3 extends over 14 amino acids. Trimming took 0 bases from V and 7 from J; bases not matched to a gene: 4. The CDR3 reads CASSLGDRASGYTF. CDR3 nucleotides: TGCGCCAGCAGCTTGGGGGACAGGGCCTCTGGCTACACCTTC.